The sequence of this T cell receptor (beta chain) was determined in a study of a mutant IDH1 vaccine in newly diagnosed glioma. Study as a whole: With temozolomide cycles, or 4-6 weeks after radiotherapy alone, vaccination was started. Treated patients comprised about 62% males and approximately 38% females, mean age approximately 37 years. Previous care, which was radiotherapy, temozolomide, or both, most often involved both.

A remark on this clone: Antigen: not known.

The study, taken as a whole, reports: Of all patients, around 94% showed vaccine-induced immune responses.

The time point: week 47, end of study. Vaccination used 300 ug of mutant IDH1 20-mer peptide per dose, with topical imiquimod. Only in-frame clones appear in the TCRdb table, and some are missing; sequencing was by immunoSEQ multiplex PCR. The data hold around 50,000 clones, with roughly 80% observed a single time. V lost 1 base, J lost 1 base, and 8 bases lay in between. The CDR3 is made up of 15 amino acids. The germline V gene encodes CDR1 SEHNR and CDR2 FQNEAQ (reference sequence). The clonotype comes from a woman in her twenties or thirties with glioma. Some clones in this sample may be carry-over from other donors' samples. The source material was PBMCs, sampled from a glioma patient whose treatment included an IDH1 peptide vaccine. The V gene is TRBV7-9, the J gene TRBJ1-3; D is unresolved. The CDR3 DNA is TGTGCCAGCAGCTTAGTGCCGGATTCTGGAAACACCATATATTTT. Amino acid sequence: CASSLVPDSGNTIYF.